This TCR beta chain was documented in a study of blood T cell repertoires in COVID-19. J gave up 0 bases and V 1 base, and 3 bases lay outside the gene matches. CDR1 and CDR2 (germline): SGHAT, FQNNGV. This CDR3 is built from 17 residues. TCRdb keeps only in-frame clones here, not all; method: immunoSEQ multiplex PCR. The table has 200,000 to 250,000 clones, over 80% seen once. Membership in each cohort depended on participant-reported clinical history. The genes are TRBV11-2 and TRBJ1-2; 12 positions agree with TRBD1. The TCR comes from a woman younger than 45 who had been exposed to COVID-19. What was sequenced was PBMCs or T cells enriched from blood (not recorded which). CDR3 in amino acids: CASSLVRDRGPNYGYTF. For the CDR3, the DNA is TGTGCCAGCAGCTTAGTAAGGGACAGGGGGCCTAACTATGGCTACACCTTC.